This T cell receptor beta chain was sequenced in a study of cytomegalovirus exposure and HLA in healthy donors. Primers included in the PCR were 60 Vbeta and 13 Jbeta primers. Profiled with immunoSEQ multiplex PCR; TCRdb holds only in-frame clones, not every one. This sample carries tens of thousands of clones, approximately 84% of them seen once, and the ten largest clones take approximately 2.4%. The junction had 8 bases not matched to a gene; V was cut back by 5 bases and J by 4 bases. Germline V gene lookup returns CDR1 SGHTA and CDR2 FQGTGA. The CDR3 is 16 residues long. In nominal health when sampled, donors likely had unrecorded immune exposures nonetheless. Concerning this clone: Its matching antigen is unknown.

Study results and limitations: TCR beta chain V- and J-gene trimming was linked, in a later analysis, to a missense variant in DCLRE1C. The study put 160 or so TCR beta chains on its list as cytomegalovirus-associated.

Sequencing used PBMCs. The sequence was obtained from a woman aged 50 to 65 in good health and CMV-seronegative. The chain combines TRBV7-3 with TRBJ2-2; 9 positions match TRBD1. This CDR3 is CASSPQTGGITGELFF. CDR3 in DNA: TGTGCCAGCAGCCCCCAGACAGGGGGAATCACCGGGGAGCTGTTTTTT. The full variable domain, rest sourced from reference TRBV7-3 and TRBJ2-2, is GAGVSQTPSNKVTEKGKYVELRCDPISGHTALYWYRQSLGQGPEFLIYFQGTGAADDSGLPNDRFFAVRPEGSVSTLKIQRTERGDSAVYLCASSPQTGGITGELFFGEGSRLTVL.